This TCR beta chain was profiled in a study of Ad26.COV2.S vaccination and SARS-CoV-2 variants. Study as a whole: Recipients of Ad26.COV2.S got it intramuscularly, once or twice 56 days apart.

Study conclusions and caveats: Non-spike TCR breadth was similar in vaccine and placebo recipients. Following vaccination, spike-specific CD8+ and CD4+ T cell responses reportedly exhibited substantial breadth.

Treatment meaning: about 20 received Ad26.COV2.S at low or high dose, single or two shots; 5 received placebo; per-sample allocation not given. Sampling happened 63 days after the first vaccine or placebo injection. This Boston cohort included adults aged 18-55 years. In its sample, this clone was seen once. Its antigen is undetermined. Measured with immunoSEQ multiplex PCR; TCRdb has only the in-frame clones, and not every one. Of 300,000 to 350,000 clones listed, about 86% are singletons. The CDR3 runs 12 residues. Germline lookup yields CDR1 SGHNT and CDR2 YYREEE (reference sequence). V lost 4 bases to trimming and J lost 5 bases, with 8 bases between them.

The source material was peripheral blood, sampled in a trial of Ad26.COV2.S vaccine versus placebo. The receptor comes from a person aged 18-65 years who received the Ad26.COV2.S COVID-19 vaccine or a placebo. This sequence joins TRBV5-4 and TRBJ2-3; maybe TRBD2 (5 bases). The CDR3 DNA reads as TGTGCCAGCAGCCTTGCGGGAGATACGCAGTATTTT. This encodes CASSLAGDTQYF.